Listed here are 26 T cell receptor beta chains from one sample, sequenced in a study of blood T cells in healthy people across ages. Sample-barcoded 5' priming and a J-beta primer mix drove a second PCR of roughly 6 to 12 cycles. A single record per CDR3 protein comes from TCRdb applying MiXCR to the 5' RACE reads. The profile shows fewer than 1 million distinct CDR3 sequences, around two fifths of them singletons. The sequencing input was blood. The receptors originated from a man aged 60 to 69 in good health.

The CDR3 is CASSWRGAGGETQYF. In DNA form, the CDR3 reads TGTGCCAGCTCTTGGAGGGGAGCGGGGGGAGAGACCCAGTACTTC. The chain couples TRBV12-3 or TRBV12-4 to TRBJ2-7, with 9 nucleotides matching TRBD2. The DNA end is more similar to TRBJ2-5, so the J call may be wrong. The CDR3 length is 15 residues.

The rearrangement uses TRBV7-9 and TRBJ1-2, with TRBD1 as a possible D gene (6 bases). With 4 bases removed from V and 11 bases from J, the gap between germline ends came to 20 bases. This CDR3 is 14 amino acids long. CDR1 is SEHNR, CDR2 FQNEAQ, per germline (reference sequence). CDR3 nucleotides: TGTGCCAGCAGCTCGGGACACGGGTCCGAGCGATACACCTTC. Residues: CASSSGHGSERYTF.

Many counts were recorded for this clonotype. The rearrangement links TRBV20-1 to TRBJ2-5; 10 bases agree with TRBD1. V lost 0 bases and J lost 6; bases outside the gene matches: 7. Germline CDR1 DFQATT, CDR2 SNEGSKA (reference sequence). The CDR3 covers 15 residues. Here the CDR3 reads CSARDTGQGTKTQYF. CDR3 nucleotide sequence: TGCAGTGCTAGAGACACGGGACAGGGGACGAAGACCCAGTACTTC.

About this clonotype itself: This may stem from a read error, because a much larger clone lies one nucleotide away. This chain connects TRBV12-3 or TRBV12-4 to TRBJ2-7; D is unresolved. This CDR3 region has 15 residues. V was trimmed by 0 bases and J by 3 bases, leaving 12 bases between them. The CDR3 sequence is CASSLAPSRVYEQYF. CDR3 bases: TGTGCCAGCAGTTTAGCGCCCAGCCGGGTCTACGAGCAGTACTTC.

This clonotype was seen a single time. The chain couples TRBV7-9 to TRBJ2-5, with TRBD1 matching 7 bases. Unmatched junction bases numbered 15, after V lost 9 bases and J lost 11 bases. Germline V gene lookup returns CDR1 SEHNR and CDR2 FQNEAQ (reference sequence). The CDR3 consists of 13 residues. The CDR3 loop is CASTGTALYVQYF. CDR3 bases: TGTGCCAGTACCGGGACAGCGCTCTACGTGCAGTACTTC.

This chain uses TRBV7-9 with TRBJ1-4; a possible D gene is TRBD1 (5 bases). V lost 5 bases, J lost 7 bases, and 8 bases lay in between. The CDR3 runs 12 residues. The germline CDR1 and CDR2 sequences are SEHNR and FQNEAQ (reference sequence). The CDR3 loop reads CASSTGTEKLFF. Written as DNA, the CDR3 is TGTGCCAGCAGCACGGGGACTGAAAAACTGTTTTTT.

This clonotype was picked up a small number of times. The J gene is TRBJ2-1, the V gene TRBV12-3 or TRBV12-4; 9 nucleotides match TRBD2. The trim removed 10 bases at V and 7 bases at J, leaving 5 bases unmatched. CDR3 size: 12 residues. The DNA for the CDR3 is TGTGCCACCTCGGGACTAGCAAATGAGCAGTTCTTC. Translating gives CATSGLANEQFF.

The CDR3 nucleotides are TGTGCCACCTCTGACCAGTTAGGGAATCAGCCCCAGCATTTT. Amino acid sequence: CATSDQLGNQPQHF. The J gene is TRBJ1-5, the V gene TRBV6-2 or TRBV6-3; D is unresolved. CDR3 length equals 14 residues. CDR1 is MNHEY and CDR2 is SVGEGT in the germline V gene. Trimming removed 10 bases at V and 4 bases at J, with 17 bases between.

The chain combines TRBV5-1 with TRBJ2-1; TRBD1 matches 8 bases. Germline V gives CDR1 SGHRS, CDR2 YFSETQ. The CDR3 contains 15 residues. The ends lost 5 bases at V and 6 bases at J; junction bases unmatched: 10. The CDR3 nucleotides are TGCGCCAGCAGAACCAGGACAGGGAGCGTCAATGAGCAGTTCTTC. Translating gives CASRTRTGSVNEQFF. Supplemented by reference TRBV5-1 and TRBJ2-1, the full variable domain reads KAGVTQTPRYLIKTRGQQVTLSCSPISGHRSVSWYQQTPGQGLQFLFEYFSETQRNKGNFPGRFSGRQFSNSRSEMNVSTLELGDSALYLCASRTRTGSVNEQFFGPGTRLTVL.

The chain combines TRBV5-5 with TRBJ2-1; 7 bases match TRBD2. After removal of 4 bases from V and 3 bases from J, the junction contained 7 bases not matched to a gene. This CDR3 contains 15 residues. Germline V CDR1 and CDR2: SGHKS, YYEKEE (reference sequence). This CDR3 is CASSRPGGGYNEQFF. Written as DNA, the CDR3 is TGTGCCAGCAGCCGTCCCGGCGGGGGCTACAATGAGCAGTTCTTC.

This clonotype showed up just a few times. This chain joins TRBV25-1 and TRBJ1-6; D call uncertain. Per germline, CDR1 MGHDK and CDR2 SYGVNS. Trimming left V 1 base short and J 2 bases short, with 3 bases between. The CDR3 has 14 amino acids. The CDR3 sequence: CASSESPYNSPLHF. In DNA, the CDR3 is TGTGCCAGCAGTGAATCCCCCTATAATTCACCCCTCCACTTT.

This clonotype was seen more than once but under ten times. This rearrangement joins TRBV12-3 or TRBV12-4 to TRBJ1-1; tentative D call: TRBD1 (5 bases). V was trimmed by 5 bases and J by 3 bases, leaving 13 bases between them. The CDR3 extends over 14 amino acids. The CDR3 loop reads CASSQFSGDTEAFF. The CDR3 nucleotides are TGTGCCAGCAGTCAATTCTCGGGGGACACTGAAGCTTTCTTT.

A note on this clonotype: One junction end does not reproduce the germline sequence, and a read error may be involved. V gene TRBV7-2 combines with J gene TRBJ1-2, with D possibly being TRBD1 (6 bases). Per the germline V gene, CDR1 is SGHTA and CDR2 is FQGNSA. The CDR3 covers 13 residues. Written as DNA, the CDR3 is TGTGCCGGCAGCACAAGGACAGCGAATGGCTACACCTTC. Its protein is CAGSTRTANGYTF.

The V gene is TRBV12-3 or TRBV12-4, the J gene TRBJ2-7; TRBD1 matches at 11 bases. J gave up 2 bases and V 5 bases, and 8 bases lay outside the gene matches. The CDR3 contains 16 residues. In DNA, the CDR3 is TGTGCCAGCAGTCAGGGGACAGGGGGTAGGCCCTACGAGCAGTACTTC. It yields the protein CASSQGTGGRPYEQYF.

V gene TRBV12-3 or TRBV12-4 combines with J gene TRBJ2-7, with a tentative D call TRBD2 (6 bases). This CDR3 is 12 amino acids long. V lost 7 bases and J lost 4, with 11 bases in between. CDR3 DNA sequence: TGTGCCAGCACGGGGGAGCTATACGAGCAGTACTTC. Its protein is CASTGELYEQYF.

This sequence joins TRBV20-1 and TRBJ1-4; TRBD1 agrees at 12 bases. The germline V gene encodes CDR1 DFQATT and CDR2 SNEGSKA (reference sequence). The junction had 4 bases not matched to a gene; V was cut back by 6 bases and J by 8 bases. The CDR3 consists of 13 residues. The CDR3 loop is CSAPGQGAEKLFF. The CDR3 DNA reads TGCAGTGCCCCGGGACAGGGGGCAGAAAAACTGTTTTTT.

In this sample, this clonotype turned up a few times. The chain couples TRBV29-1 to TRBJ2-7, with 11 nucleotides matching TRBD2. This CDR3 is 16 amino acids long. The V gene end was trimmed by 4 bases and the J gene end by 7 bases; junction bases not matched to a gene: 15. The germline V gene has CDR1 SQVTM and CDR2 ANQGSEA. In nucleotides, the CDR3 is TGCAGCGTTGCGAGGGGTAGCGGGGGGGGAGGCAATGAGCAGTACTTC. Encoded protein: CSVARGSGGGGNEQYF.

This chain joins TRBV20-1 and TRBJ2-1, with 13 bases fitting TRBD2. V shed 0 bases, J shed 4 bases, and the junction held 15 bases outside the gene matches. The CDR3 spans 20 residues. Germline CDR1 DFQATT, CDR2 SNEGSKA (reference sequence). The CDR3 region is CSARDWGGTSGEHTYNEQFF. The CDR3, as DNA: TGCAGTGCTAGAGATTGGGGTGGGACTAGCGGGGAGCATACATACAATGAGCAGTTCTTC.

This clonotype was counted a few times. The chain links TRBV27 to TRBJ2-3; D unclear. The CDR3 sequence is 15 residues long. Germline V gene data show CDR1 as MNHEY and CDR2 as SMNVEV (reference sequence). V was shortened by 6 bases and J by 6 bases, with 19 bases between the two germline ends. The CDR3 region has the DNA TGTGCCAGCAGCCGTACCGGGCCCGCAGTGGATACGCAGTATTTT. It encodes CASSRTGPAVDTQYF.

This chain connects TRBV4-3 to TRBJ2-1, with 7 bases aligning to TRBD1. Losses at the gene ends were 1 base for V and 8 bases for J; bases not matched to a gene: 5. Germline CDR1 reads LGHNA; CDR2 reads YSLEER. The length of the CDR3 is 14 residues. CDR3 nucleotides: TGCGCCAGCAGCCAAGGACAGGGTTACGATGAGCAGTTCTTC. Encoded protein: CASSQGQGYDEQFF.

The CDR3, as DNA: TGTGCCAGCAGCCGAGTACAGCGGGGTAATGAGCAGTACTTC. Amino acid sequence: CASSRVQRGNEQYF. This chain uses TRBV7-2 with TRBJ2-5; 7 nucleotides line up with TRBD2. CDR1 and CDR2 (germline): SGHTA, FQGNSA. The CDR3 loop spans 14 amino acids. The trim removed 5 bases at V and 11 bases at J, leaving 14 bases unmatched.

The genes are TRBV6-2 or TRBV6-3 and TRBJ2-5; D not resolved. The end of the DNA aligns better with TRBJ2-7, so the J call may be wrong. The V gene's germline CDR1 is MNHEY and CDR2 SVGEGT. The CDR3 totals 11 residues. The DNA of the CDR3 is TGTGCCAGCCGGAGTAGATTCGAGCAGTACTTC. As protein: CASRSRFEQYF.

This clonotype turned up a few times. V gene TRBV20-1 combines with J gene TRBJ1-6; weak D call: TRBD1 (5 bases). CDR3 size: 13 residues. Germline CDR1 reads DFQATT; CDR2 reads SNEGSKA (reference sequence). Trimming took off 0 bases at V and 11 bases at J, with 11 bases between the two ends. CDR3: CSARDLGVAPLHF. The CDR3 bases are TGCAGTGCTAGAGATCTAGGGGTGGCACCCCTCCACTTT.

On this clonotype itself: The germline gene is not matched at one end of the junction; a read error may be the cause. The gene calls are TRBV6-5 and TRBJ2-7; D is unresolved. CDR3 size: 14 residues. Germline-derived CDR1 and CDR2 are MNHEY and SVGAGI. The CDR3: CASSYLRSSYGQYF. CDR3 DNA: TGTGCCAGCAGTTACCTTAGGAGCTCCTACGGGCAGTACTTC.

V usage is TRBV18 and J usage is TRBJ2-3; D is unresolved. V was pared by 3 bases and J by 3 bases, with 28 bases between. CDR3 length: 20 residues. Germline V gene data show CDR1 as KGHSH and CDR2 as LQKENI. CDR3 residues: CASSPYLRPGFSDGTDTQYF. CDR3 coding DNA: TGTGCCAGCTCACCTTACTTAAGGCCCGGGTTCTCTGACGGGACAGATACGCAGTATTTT.

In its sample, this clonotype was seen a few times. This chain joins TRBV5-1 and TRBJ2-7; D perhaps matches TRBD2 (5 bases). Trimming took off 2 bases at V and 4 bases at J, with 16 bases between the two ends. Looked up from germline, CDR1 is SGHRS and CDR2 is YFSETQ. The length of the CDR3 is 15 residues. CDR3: CASSFSPLGNYEQYF. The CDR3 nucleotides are TGCGCCAGCAGCTTTAGTCCCCTCGGGAATTACGAGCAGTACTTC.